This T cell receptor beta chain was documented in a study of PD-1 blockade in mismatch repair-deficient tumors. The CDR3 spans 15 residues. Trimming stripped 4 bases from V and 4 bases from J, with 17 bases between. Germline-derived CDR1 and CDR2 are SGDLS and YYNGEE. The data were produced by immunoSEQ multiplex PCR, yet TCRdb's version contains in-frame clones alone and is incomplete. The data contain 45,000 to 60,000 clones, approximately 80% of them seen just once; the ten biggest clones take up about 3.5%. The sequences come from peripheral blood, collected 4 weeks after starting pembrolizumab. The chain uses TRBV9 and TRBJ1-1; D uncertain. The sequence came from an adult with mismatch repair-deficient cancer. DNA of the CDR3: TGTGCCAGCAGCCACGGCGGTATTTTGGGCACTGAAGCTTTCTTT. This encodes CASSHGGILGTEAFF.